A selection of T cell receptor beta chains follows, all from one sample in a study of cytomegalovirus exposure and HLA in healthy donors. Produced via immunoSEQ multiplex PCR; TCRdb's table is partial and in-frame only. There are about 130,000 clones in the sample; roughly 89% occur only once, and 2% lies in the top ten. Source material: PBMCs. Every receptor here comes from a woman between 18 and 30 years old in good health and CMV-seronegative. Both conserved end residues are trimmed from each CDR3. A D gene is named only where the DNA matches it firmly.

D: .; V: TRBV7-2; length: 10; CDR3: ASSLFGYEQY
D: TRBD1; V: TRBV13; length: 12; CDR3: ASSSGDRIQEQY
D: TRBD2; V: TRBV28; length: 13; CDR3: ASSSLAGGRNEQF
D: TRBD1; V: TRBV7-2; length: 13; CDR3: ASSLDWTGDQPQH
D: TRBD2; V: TRBV9; length: 15; CDR3: ASSVGGSGILSYEQY
D: .; V: TRBV7-9; length: 14; CDR3: ASSPAGYGLGTEAF
D: .; V: TRBV5-4; length: 14; CDR3: ASSLGGPTTNEKLF
D: .; V: TRBV15; length: 11; CDR3: ATSRLRTGELF
D: .; V: TRBV6-1; length: 12; CDR3: ASSLEPDFDEQY
D: .; V: TRBV6-5; length: 10; CDR3: ASSYSRYEQY
D: TRBD2; V: TRBV11-2; length: 13; CDR3: ASSGGLAGGNEQF
D: .; V: TRBV25-1; length: 12; CDR3: ARPPQCGTYEQY
D: TRBD2; V: TRBV5-4; length: 13; CDR3: ASSLLAGVGNEQF
D: TRBD1; V: TRBV7-9; length: 13; CDR3: ASSYPMTGEDEQY
D: .; V: TRBV25-1; length: 11; CDR3: ASSDGRDTEAF
D: .; V: TRBV4-1; length: 12; CDR3: ASSQVSQGNTIY
D: .; V: TRBV5-1; length: 11; CDR3: ASSAGGLRGQY
D: TRBD1; V: TRBV29-1; length: 16; CDR3: SVEKGRPGGSLNTEAF
D: TRBD2; V: TRBV7-6; length: 14; CDR3: ASSLGPSGRFYEQY
D: TRBD1; V: TRBV5-5; length: 16; CDR3: ASSSILSGTGDSDTQY
D: .; V: TRBV7-2; length: 11; CDR3: ASSVTRNTEAF
D: .; V: TRBV7-9; length: 10; CDR3: ASSLGTEEQY
D: .; V: TRBV7-9; length: 11; CDR3: ASSLSDYNEQF
D: .; V: TRBV10-1; length: 14; CDR3: ASSDSRMGRGDTQY
D: .; V: TRBV5-4; length: 13; CDR3: ASSPSPVENQPQH
D: TRBD2; V: TRBV28; length: 12; CDR3: ASSLTAGGETQY
D: .; V: TRBV5-4; length: 12; CDR3: ASSRRTDHNEQF
D: TRBD1; V: TRBV10-1; length: 16; CDR3: ASSDGTGVISSGNTIY
D: .; V: TRBV11-2; length: 13; CDR3: ASSVVAEPYNEQF
D: .; V: TRBV6-6; length: 11; CDR3: ASSYSRVREQY
D: TRBD2; V: TRBV27; length: 13; CDR3: ASSLGLAGADTQY
D: TRBD1; V: TRBV2; length: 15; CDR3: ASRTPRRGPTGNTIY
D: TRBD1; V: TRBV5-5; length: 11; CDR3: ASSPTGYYGYT
D: .; V: TRBV7-2; length: 12; CDR3: ASSYAGRTDTQY
D: .; V: TRBV6-1; length: 12; CDR3: ASSVSGSSYEQY
D: .; V: TRBV5-4; length: 11; CDR3: VVGGERTDTQY
D: .; V: TRBV11-3; length: 13; CDR3: ASSPGADLNTEAF